A few counts support the clone carrying this T cell receptor beta chain. Its specificity is unknown. The sample is drawn from a study of T cell repertoires in cytomegalovirus infection. Study-level background: Selected CMV epitopes included recently identified HLA-C-restricted ones as well as well-studied HLA-B-restricted ones. Public TCR beta signatures marked donors with CMV infection and the matching HLA. Study-wide results and caveats: Carriers of CMV and the relevant HLA type were discriminated by public TCR beta frequency. Across the ex vivo response, the dominant clonotypes were HLA-C-restricted CMV-specific TCR beta clonotypes.

Each CDR3 protein gets one entry after TCRdb re-called the reads with MiXCR. The sample consists of more than 110,000 distinct CDR3 sequences, 30% to 40% of them appearing once. Looked up from germline, CDR1 is MGHRA and CDR2 is YSYEKL. V lost 1 base, J lost 0 bases, and 13 bases lay in between. CDR3 length equals 16 residues. This clonotype was obtained from a human donor in good health (CMV status not recorded). Some clones in this sample may be carry-over from other donors' samples. This sample comprised CD8+ T cells from cultured PBMCs, obtained from culture after CMV antigen stimulation. The chain couples TRBV4-1 to TRBJ2-7; tentatively, D is TRBD1 (6 bases). The CDR3 is CASSQAPGTYSYEQYF. In DNA form, the CDR3 reads TGCGCCAGCAGCCAAGCGCCCGGGACATACTCCTACGAGCAGTACTTC.